Listed here are 16 T cell receptor beta chains from one sample, sequenced in a study of T cell repertoires in cytomegalovirus infection. One entry per CDR3 protein, called by TCRdb with MiXCR from the reads. The sample gives roughly 340,000 distinct CDR3 sequences, about 29% of which show up once; about 19% is in the top ten. Their cognate antigens are unknown. Sequencing was performed on cultured PBMCs, taken from culture after CMV antigen stimulation. These receptor sequences come from a human donor in good health (CMV status not recorded). Some clones in this sample may be carry-over from other donors' samples.

This clonotype was recorded many times. This chain links TRBV7-8 with TRBJ2-2, with TRBD1 matching 7 bases. With 6 bases clipped from V and 7 bases from J, the junction kept 11 bases outside the gene matches. The germline CDR1 and CDR2 sequences are SGHVS and FQNEAQ. This CDR3 comprises 15 residues. The CDR3: CASRLGGASVGELFF. In nucleotides, the CDR3 is TGTGCCAGCAGACTAGGGGGCGCGAGTGTCGGGGAGCTGTTTTTT. The entire variable domain, with the rest obtained from reference TRBV7-8 and TRBJ2-2, is as follows: GAGVSQSPRYKVAKRGQDVALRCDPISGHVSLFWYQQALGQGPEFLTYFQNEAQLDKSGLPSDRFFAERPEGSVSTLKIQRTQQEDSAVYLCASRLGGASVGELFFGEGSRLTVL.

The genes are TRBV20-1 and TRBJ1-6; D may be TRBD1 (5 bases). The V gene's germline CDR1 is DFQATT and CDR2 SNEGSKA (reference sequence). Trimming pared 2 bases from V and 9 bases from J, leaving 14 bases between. This CDR3 comprises 14 residues. CDR3 DNA sequence: TGCAGTGCTAGATCGTCCAGGGCTCGTTCACCCCTCCACTTT. It encodes CSARSSRARSPLHF.

V is TRBV7-3 and J is TRBJ2-1; TRBD1 might be the D (5 bases). The CDR3 consists of 12 residues. The V gene's germline CDR1 is SGHTA and CDR2 FQGTGA. The V and J ends lost 6 bases and 12 bases respectively, with 15 bases between them. CDR3 nucleotide sequence: TGTGCCAGCAGTTCCGCAGGGCAGGGGCAGTTCTTC. It is translated as CASSSAGQGQFF.

This clonotype was seen a handful of times. The chain joins TRBV6-2 or TRBV6-3 to TRBJ2-3; 8 bases line up with TRBD2. The germline V gene has CDR1 MNHEY and CDR2 SVGEGT. This CDR3 region has 17 residues. Unmatched junction bases numbered 14, after V lost 7 bases and J lost 2 bases. CDR3 loop: CASKGIQGLAATDTQYF. Written as DNA, the CDR3 is TGTGCCAGCAAGGGGATCCAAGGACTAGCCGCCACAGATACGCAGTATTTT.

As regards this clonotype: One junction end does not reproduce the germline sequence, and a read error may be involved. This chain joins TRBV5-3 and TRBJ1-4, with D possibly matching TRBD1 (6 bases). TRBV5-3 is an ORF, and what it does is uncertain. CDR3 size: 15 residues. This CDR3 is CASSSLMDSREKLFF. Here the CDR3 DNA reads TGTGCCAGCAGCTCTTTAATGGACAGTCGGGAAAAACTGTTTTTT.

The gene calls are TRBV10-3 and TRBJ2-3, with D possibly TRBD1 on 5 matching bases. CDR1 is ENHRY and CDR2 is SYGVKD in the germline V gene. CDR3 length: 13 amino acids. Deletions cut 0 bases from V and 10 bases from J, with 11 bases between. Here the CDR3 reads CAISESRGHPQYF. The CDR3 nucleotides read TGTGCCATCAGTGAGTCAAGAGGACATCCGCAGTATTTT.

The rearrangement uses TRBV12-3 or TRBV12-4 and TRBJ2-3; the D gene is possibly TRBD1 (6 bases). V dropped 7 bases and J dropped 0 bases, with 17 bases sitting between them. The CDR3 is 16 residues long. The CDR3 DNA reads as TGTGCCAGCACCCTTATAAGGGGGACGAGCACAGATACGCAGTATTTT. It codes for CASTLIRGTSTDTQYF.

The rearrangement uses TRBV7-9 and TRBJ2-1, with a tentative D call TRBD1 (5 bases). The CDR3 consists of 14 residues. Germline V CDR1 and CDR2: SEHNR, FQNEAQ (reference sequence). Trimming left V 1 base short and J 6 bases short, with 10 bases between. The CDR3 nucleotides are TGTGCCAGCAGCTTAGAGGGGCGCGGCAATGAGCAGTTCTTC. It specifies CASSLEGRGNEQFF.

This clonotype was counted a few times. The chain carries TRBV6-5 and TRBJ2-1, with a weak D call TRBD1 (6 bases). CDR3 length equals 14 residues. Looked up from germline, CDR1 is MNHEY and CDR2 is SVGAGI. Trimming removed 5 bases from V and 6 bases from J, with 14 bases in between. In DNA, the CDR3 is TGTGCCAGCAGTACCTTCTCAGGGGTCAATGAGCAGTTCTTC. Protein product: CASSTFSGVNEQFF.

The chain recombines TRBV19 with TRBJ1-5; weak D call: TRBD1 (6 bases). Germline V gene sequence: CDR1 LNHDA, CDR2 SQIVND (reference sequence). V dropped 5 bases and J dropped 1 base, with 15 bases sitting between them. The CDR3 totals 16 residues. The CDR3 sequence: CASSHPQGLSNQPQHF. CDR3 bases: TGTGCCAGTAGTCATCCCCAGGGGCTCAGCAATCAGCCCCAGCATTTT.

The CDR3 reads CASSRQGWNTEAFF. The DNA of the CDR3 is TGTGCCAGCAGCCGACAGGGTTGGAACACTGAAGCTTTCTTT. The genes are TRBV5-6 and TRBJ1-1; 7 nucleotides line up with TRBD1. Per the germline V gene, CDR1 is SGHDT and CDR2 is YYEEEE. Trimming removed 4 bases from V and 1 base from J; junction bases left unmatched: 4. The CDR3 loop spans 14 amino acids.

The chain carries TRBV27 and TRBJ2-1, with D perhaps matching TRBD2 (5 bases). CDR3 length: 17 residues. Trimming left V 5 bases short and J 6 bases short, with 23 bases between. The V gene's germline CDR1 is MNHEY and CDR2 SMNVEV (reference sequence). The CDR3 coding sequence is TGTGCCAGCAGTATCCGGTATGGAGGCTTACTACTCAATGAGCAGTTCTTC. This codes for CASSIRYGGLLLNEQFF.

This clonotype was detected ten times or more. V is TRBV12-3 or TRBV12-4 and J is TRBJ2-5; 7 nucleotides match TRBD2. Trimming removed 3 bases from V and 5 bases from J; junction bases left unmatched: 6. The CDR3 length is 14 residues. CDR3 sequence: CASSFTGGTETQYF. CDR3 bases: TGTGCCAGCAGTTTTACGGGAGGAACGGAGACCCAGTACTTC.

This clonotype came up a few times. The chain couples TRBV12-3 or TRBV12-4 to TRBJ1-6; 8 bases match TRBD1. This CDR3 region has 14 residues. The J segment lost 7 bases and the V segment lost 7 bases, leaving 6 bases of the junction unmatched. The CDR3 protein is CASTPTGANSPLHF. CDR3 coding DNA: TGTGCCAGCACCCCGACAGGGGCAAATTCACCCCTCCACTTT.

This clonotype was detected ten times or more. The chain employs TRBV7-2 and TRBJ1-1, with 8 bases that match TRBD1. In germline, CDR1 is SGHTA, CDR2 FQGNSA. The CDR3 is 14 residues long. The ends lost 1 base at V and 4 bases at J; junction bases unmatched: 2. CDR3 region: CASSLGQGFTEAFF. CDR3 bases: TGTGCCAGCAGCTTAGGACAGGGGTTCACTGAAGCTTTCTTT.

There are a few counts of this clonotype. The chain uses TRBV6-1 and TRBJ2-5, with a weak D call TRBD1 (5 bases). From germline, CDR1 is MNHNS and CDR2 SASEGT. This CDR3 is built from 16 residues. V lost 5 bases, J lost 5 bases, and 21 bases lay in between. CDR3 sequence: CASSYGSRGAKETQYF. In nucleotides, the CDR3 is TGTGCCAGCAGTTATGGGTCTCGTGGGGCCAAGGAGACCCAGTACTTC.